This T cell receptor beta chain derives from a study of tumor-infiltrating lymphocytes in primary liver carcinoma. For the study at large: Patients included men and women of 30 to 69 years. The tumors ranged from about 4.2 to 10 cm across and fell within stage T1-T3 N0M0. Sequencing of the samples generated roughly 3.65 to 7.5 million productive TCRbeta reads, with similar yields across tissue types. Overall study findings and caveats: The difference in top-250-clone fraction between tumors and blood was significant, favoring tumors (p = 0.039).

For blood RNA, unsorted whole blood served as the source, and germline DNA was extracted too. Constant-region priming of around 490 ng total RNA yielded TCR beta cDNA. Three nested multiplex PCR rounds of slightly modified ARM-PCR generated TCR beta libraries. A C-beta reverse primer was combined with TRBV1-TRBV30 forward primers in the first two PCR rounds, and each round had around 11 cycles. One entry per CDR3 protein results from TCRdb running MiXCR on the multiplex PCR reads. The sample shows around 330,000 distinct CDR3 sequences, 65% of them seen only once. CDR1 is MNHNS and CDR2 is SASEGT in the germline V gene. CDR3 length: 14 residues. Notes on this clonotype: Its antigen is unidentified. A much larger clone is a single base away; this may be a read error.

The chain carries TRBV6-1 and TRBJ2-2; 11 positions match TRBD2. This sequence was found in a middle-aged man with primary liver carcinoma and hepatitis B virus infection. The sequenced material came from peripheral blood. This CDR3 is CASRASGRTGEPFF. The CDR3, as DNA: TGTGCCAGCAGAGCTAGCGGGAGGACCGGGGAGCCGTTTTTT.